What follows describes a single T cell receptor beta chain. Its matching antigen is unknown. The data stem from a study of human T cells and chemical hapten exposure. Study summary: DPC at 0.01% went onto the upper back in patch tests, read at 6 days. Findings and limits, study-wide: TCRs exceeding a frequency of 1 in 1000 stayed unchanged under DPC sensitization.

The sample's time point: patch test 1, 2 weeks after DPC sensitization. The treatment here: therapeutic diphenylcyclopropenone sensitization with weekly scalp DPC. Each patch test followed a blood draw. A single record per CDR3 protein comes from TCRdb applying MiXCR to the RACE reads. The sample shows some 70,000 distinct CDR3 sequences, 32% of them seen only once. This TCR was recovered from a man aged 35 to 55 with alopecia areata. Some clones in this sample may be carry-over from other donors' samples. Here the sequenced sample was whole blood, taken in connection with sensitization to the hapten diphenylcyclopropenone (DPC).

The CDR3 here is CASSPDYNEQFF. The CDR3 DNA is TGTGCCAGCAGTCCCGACTACAATGAGCAGTTCTTC. V gene TRBV28 combines with J gene TRBJ2-1; D remains ambiguous. This CDR3 comprises 12 residues. Per the germline V gene, CDR1 is MDHEN and CDR2 is SYDVKM. The V and J ends lost 5 bases and 3 bases respectively, with 5 bases between them.